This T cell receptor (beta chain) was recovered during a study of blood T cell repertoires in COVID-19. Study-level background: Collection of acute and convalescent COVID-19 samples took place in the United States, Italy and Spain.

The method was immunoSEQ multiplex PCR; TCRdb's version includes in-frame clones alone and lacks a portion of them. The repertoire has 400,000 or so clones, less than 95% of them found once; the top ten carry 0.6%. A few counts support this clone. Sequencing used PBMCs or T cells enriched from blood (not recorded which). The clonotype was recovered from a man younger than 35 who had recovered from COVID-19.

In nucleotides, the CDR3 is TGTGCCAGCAGCCTACTACAGGGGGTCCACCCCCACGAGCAGTACTTC. It yields the protein CASSLLQGVHPHEQYF. The rearrangement links TRBV7-8 to TRBJ2-7; 8 bases are shared with TRBD1. V lost 5 bases, J lost 5 bases, and 14 bases stayed unmatched. The CDR3 loop spans 16 amino acids. Germline V gene sequence: CDR1 SGHVS, CDR2 FQNEAQ.